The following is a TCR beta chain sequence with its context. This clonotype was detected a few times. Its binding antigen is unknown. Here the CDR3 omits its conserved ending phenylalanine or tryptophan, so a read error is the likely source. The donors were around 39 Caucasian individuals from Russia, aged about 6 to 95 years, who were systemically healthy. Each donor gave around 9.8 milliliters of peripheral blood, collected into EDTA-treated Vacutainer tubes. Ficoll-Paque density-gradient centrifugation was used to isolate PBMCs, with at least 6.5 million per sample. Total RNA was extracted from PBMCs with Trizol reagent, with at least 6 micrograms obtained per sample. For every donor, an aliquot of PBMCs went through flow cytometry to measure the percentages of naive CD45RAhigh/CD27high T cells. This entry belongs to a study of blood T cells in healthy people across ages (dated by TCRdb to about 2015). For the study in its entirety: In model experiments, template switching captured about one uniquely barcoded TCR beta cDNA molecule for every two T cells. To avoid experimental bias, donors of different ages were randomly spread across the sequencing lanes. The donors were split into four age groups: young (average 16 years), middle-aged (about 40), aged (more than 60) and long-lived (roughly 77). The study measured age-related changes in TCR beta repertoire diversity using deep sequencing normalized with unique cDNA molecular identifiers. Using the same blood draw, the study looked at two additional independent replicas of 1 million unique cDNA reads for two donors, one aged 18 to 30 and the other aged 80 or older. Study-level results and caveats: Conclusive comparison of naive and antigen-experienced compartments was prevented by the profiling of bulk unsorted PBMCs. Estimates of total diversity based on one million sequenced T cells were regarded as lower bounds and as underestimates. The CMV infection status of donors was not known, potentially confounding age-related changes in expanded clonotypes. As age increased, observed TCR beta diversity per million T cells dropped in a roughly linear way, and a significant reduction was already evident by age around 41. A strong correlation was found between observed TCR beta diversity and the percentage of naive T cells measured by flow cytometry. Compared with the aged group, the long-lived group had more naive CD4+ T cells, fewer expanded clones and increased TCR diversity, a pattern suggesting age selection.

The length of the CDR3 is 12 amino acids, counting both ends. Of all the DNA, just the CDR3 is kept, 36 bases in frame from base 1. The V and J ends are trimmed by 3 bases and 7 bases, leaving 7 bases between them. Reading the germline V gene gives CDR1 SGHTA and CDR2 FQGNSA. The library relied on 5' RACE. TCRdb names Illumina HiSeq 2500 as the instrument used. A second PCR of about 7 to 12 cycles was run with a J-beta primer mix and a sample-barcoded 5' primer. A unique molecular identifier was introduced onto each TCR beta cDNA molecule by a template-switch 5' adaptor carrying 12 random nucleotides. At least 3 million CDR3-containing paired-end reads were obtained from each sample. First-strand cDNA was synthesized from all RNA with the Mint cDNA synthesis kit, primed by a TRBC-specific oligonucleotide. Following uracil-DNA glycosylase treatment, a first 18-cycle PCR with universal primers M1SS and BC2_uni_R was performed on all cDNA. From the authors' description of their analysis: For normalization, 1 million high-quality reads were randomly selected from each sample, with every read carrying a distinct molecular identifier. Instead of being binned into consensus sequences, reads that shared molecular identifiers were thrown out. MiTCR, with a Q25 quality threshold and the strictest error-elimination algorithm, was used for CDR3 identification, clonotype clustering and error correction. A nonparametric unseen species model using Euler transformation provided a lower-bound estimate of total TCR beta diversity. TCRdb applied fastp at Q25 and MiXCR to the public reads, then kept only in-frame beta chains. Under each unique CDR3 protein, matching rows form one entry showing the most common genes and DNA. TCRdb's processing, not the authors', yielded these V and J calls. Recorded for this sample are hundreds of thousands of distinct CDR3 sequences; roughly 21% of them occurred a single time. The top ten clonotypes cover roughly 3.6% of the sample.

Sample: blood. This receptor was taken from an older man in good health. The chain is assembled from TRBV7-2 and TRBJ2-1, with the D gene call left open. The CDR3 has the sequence CASSFLVNEQFL. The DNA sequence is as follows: TGTGCCAGCAGCTTCTTAGTGAATGAGCAGTTCCTC.